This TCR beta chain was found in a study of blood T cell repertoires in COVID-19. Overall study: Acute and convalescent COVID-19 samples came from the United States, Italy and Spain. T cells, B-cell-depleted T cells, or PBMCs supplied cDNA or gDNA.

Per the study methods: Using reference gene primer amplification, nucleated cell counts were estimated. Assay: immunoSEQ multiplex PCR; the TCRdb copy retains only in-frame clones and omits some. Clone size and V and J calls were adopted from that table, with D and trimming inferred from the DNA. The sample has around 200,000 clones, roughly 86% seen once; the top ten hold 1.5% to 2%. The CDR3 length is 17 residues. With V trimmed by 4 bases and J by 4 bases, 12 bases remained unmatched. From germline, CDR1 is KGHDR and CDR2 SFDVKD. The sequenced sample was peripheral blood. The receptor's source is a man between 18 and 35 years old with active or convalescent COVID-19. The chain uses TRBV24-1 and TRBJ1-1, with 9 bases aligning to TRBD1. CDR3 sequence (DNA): TGTGCCACCAGTGACAATCTAGGACAGGGGTCGGGCACTGAAGCTTTCTTT. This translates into CATSDNLGQGSGTEAFF.